This TCR beta chain emerged from a study of blood T cells in healthy people across ages. General study findings and limits: Donor CMV status, an unknown factor, possibly confounded changes in expanded clonotypes. Measured against age, TCR beta diversity per million T cells decreased in a roughly linear manner.

Each sample yielded at least 6 million isolated PBMCs. This clonotype has a handful of counts. Its cognate antigen is unknown. The use of a sample-barcoded 5' primer and a J-beta primer mix characterized a second PCR of roughly 7 to 11 cycles. TCRdb called the 5' RACE reads again in MiXCR, with one record for every CDR3 protein. This sample carries over a million distinct CDR3 sequences, about 25% of them seen once, and the ten largest clones take around 0.7%. This sample was also put to use in a study of T cells of mothers and their children. As that report states: The sample comes from fewer than 10 healthy Caucasian donors: mothers and children.

Sequencing was carried out using blood. This clonotype originated in a girl aged 2 to 9 in good health.

The CDR3 here is CSGDLNTEAFF. The CDR3 nucleotides read TGCAGCGGGGACCTGAACACTGAAGCTTTCTTT. V usage is TRBV29-1 and J usage is TRBJ1-1, with a tentative D call TRBD1 (5 bases). Germline V CDR1 and CDR2: SQVTM, ANQGSEA. The CDR3 has 11 residues. Trimming cost V 7 bases and J 0 bases, with 6 bases left between them.